These T cell receptor beta chains were read from a single sample in a study of blood T cell repertoires in COVID-19. Some clones are missing from TCRdb's copy, which holds only in-frame ones; the method was immunoSEQ multiplex PCR. The sample shows about 220,000 clones, 84% of them seen only once. Sequenced material: peripheral blood. The receptors stem from a woman in her 30s who had recovered from COVID-19. CDR3s include the opening cysteine and the closing phenylalanine or tryptophan. A D gene is named only where the DNA matches it firmly. Clone sizes are given selectively: once, few, many, or a class where the clone is expanded.

d_gene: -; j_gene: TRBJ2-1; abundance: -; v_gene: TRBV7-3; CDR3nt: TGTGCCAGCAGCCTAATAGACTCCGAGTTCTTC; CDR3aa: CASSLIDSEFF
d_gene: -; j_gene: TRBJ2-7; abundance: -; v_gene: TRBV7-9; CDR3nt: TGTGCCAGCAGCCCTACAGCCTACGAGCAGTACTTC; CDR3aa: CASSPTAYEQYF
d_gene: -; j_gene: TRBJ2-7; abundance: -; v_gene: TRBV5-1; CDR3nt: TGCGCCAGCAGCTTGGGAGACAGGACTGTCTACGAGCAGTACTTC; CDR3aa: CASSLGDRTVYEQYF
d_gene: -; j_gene: TRBJ1-1; abundance: few; v_gene: TRBV9; CDR3nt: TGTGCCAGCAGCGTAGATGGCCGCTTGAACACTGAAGCTTTCTTT; CDR3aa: CASSVDGRLNTEAFF
d_gene: -; j_gene: TRBJ2-7; abundance: -; v_gene: TRBV10-1; CDR3nt: TGCGCCAGCAGTGAGGTAATAGCGGCCACCTACGAGCAGTACTTC; CDR3aa: CASSEVIAATYEQYF
d_gene: -; j_gene: TRBJ2-2; abundance: -; v_gene: TRBV2; CDR3nt: TGTGCCAGCAGTGTGGGACTGATAAACACCGGGGAGCTGTTTTTT; CDR3aa: CASSVGLINTGELFF
d_gene: -; j_gene: TRBJ1-5; abundance: -; v_gene: TRBV6-5; CDR3nt: TGTGCCAGCAGCTACGGGACACCCTTGGAGCCCCAGCATTTT; CDR3aa: CASSYGTPLEPQHF
d_gene: TRBD2; j_gene: TRBJ2-1; abundance: -; v_gene: TRBV9; CDR3nt: TGTGCCAGCAGCGTGGGACTAGCGGACATAAATGAGCAGTTCTTC; CDR3aa: CASSVGLADINEQFF
d_gene: TRBD2; j_gene: TRBJ2-1; abundance: -; v_gene: TRBV24-1; CDR3nt: TGTGCCACAGCGACTAGCGGGACATATACCTACAATGAGCAGTTCTTC; CDR3aa: CATATSGTYTYNEQFF
d_gene: -; j_gene: TRBJ1-6; abundance: few; v_gene: TRBV11-3; CDR3nt: TGTGCCAGCAGCTTAGACGGTTCACCCCTCCACTTT; CDR3aa: CASSLDGSPLHF
d_gene: -; j_gene: TRBJ1-5; abundance: -; v_gene: TRBV18; CDR3nt: TGTGCCAGCTCGCCTACAGGGAATAGCAATCAGCCCCAGCATTTT; CDR3aa: CASSPTGNSNQPQHF
d_gene: -; j_gene: TRBJ1-1; abundance: once; v_gene: TRBV5-1; CDR3nt: TGCGCCAGCAGCTTGGTAAACACTGAAGCTTTCTTT; CDR3aa: CASSLVNTEAFF
d_gene: -; j_gene: TRBJ2-1; abundance: once; v_gene: TRBV30; CDR3nt: TGTGCCTGGAGTGTACAGGGCCCGAATGAGCAGTTCTTC; CDR3aa: CAWSVQGPNEQFF
d_gene: -; j_gene: TRBJ2-7; abundance: -; v_gene: TRBV30; CDR3nt: TGTGCCTGGAGAGGAGGGTACGAGCAGTACTTC; CDR3aa: CAWRGGYEQYF
d_gene: -; j_gene: TRBJ1-4; abundance: once; v_gene: TRBV5-1; CDR3nt: TGCGCCAGCAGCCCACGCGGGGCAACTAATGAAAAACTGTTTTTT; CDR3aa: CASSPRGATNEKLFF
d_gene: -; j_gene: TRBJ2-1; abundance: -; v_gene: TRBV5-6; CDR3nt: TGTGCCAGCAGCTGGGGCGTGATGTCCAATGAGCAGTTCTTC; CDR3aa: CASSWGVMSNEQFF
d_gene: -; j_gene: TRBJ1-2; abundance: -; v_gene: TRBV5-4; CDR3nt: TGTGCCAGCAGCTTGGACAACGGACCACTTAGGGGAGGCTACACCTTC; CDR3aa: CASSLDNGPLRGGYTF
d_gene: -; j_gene: TRBJ1-1; abundance: few; v_gene: TRBV19; CDR3nt: TGTGCCAGTAGTACCCCCAGTGAAAACACTGAAGCTTTCTTT; CDR3aa: CASSTPSENTEAFF
d_gene: -; j_gene: TRBJ2-7; abundance: -; v_gene: TRBV30; CDR3nt: TGTGCCTGGGACGGGAGCGGCTACGAGCAGTACTTC; CDR3aa: CAWDGSGYEQYF
d_gene: -; j_gene: TRBJ1-4; abundance: -; v_gene: TRBV9; CDR3nt: TGTGCCAGCAGCGTCGACTCCGGGTCGCTAAATGAAAAACTGTTTTTT; CDR3aa: CASSVDSGSLNEKLFF
d_gene: -; j_gene: TRBJ2-2; abundance: -; v_gene: TRBV2; CDR3nt: TGTGCCAGCAGTAGAGGGAGAGACACCGGGGAGCTGTTTTTT; CDR3aa: CASSRGRDTGELFF
d_gene: -; j_gene: TRBJ2-5; abundance: once; v_gene: TRBV5-1; CDR3nt: TGCGCCAGCAGCTTGGCTGGACAAGCCCAAGAGACCCAGTACTTC; CDR3aa: CASSLAGQAQETQYF
d_gene: -; j_gene: TRBJ1-1; abundance: -; v_gene: TRBV21-1; CDR3nt: TGTGCCAGCAAGGACAGGGAGAACACTGAAGCTTTCTTT; CDR3aa: CASKDRENTEAFF
d_gene: -; j_gene: TRBJ1-6; abundance: once; v_gene: TRBV6-5; CDR3nt: TGTGCCAGCAGTTACGGGGGGGTCTCCTATAATTCACCCCTCCACTTT; CDR3aa: CASSYGGVSYNSPLHF
d_gene: TRBD1; j_gene: TRBJ2-7; abundance: -; v_gene: TRBV2; CDR3nt: TGTGCCAGCAGTGAACATAGGGACAGGGGCTTTAACTTC; CDR3aa: CASSEHRDRGFNF
d_gene: -; j_gene: TRBJ2-6; abundance: -; v_gene: TRBV7-2; CDR3nt: TGTGCCAGCAGCCGGACTGCCTACTCTGGGGCCAACGTCCTGACTTTC; CDR3aa: CASSRTAYSGANVLTF
d_gene: -; j_gene: TRBJ2-2; abundance: -; v_gene: TRBV28; CDR3nt: TGTGCCAGCAGCCTCCCATCGGGAGTGATCGGGGAGCTGTTTTTT; CDR3aa: CASSLPSGVIGELFF
d_gene: -; j_gene: TRBJ2-7; abundance: -; v_gene: TRBV27; CDR3nt: TGTGCCAGCAGAGGACAGTCCTACGAGCAGTACTTC; CDR3aa: CASRGQSYEQYF
d_gene: TRBD2; j_gene: TRBJ2-2; abundance: -; v_gene: TRBV5-1; CDR3nt: TGCGCCAGCAGCGTAAGGGTAGGCGGGAGTTCTAATACCGGGGAGCTGTTTTTT; CDR3aa: CASSVRVGGSSNTGELFF
d_gene: -; j_gene: TRBJ2-5; abundance: -; v_gene: TRBV5-3; CDR3nt: TGTGCCAGAAGCCCCGCACAAGAACTACAAGAGACCCAGTACTTC; CDR3aa: CARSPAQELQETQYF
d_gene: -; j_gene: TRBJ1-1; abundance: once; v_gene: TRBV10-3; CDR3nt: TGTGCCATCAGTTCCGTTTCCGGGAGAGGGAACACTGAAGCTTTCTTT; CDR3aa: CAISSVSGRGNTEAFF
d_gene: -; j_gene: TRBJ2-1; abundance: few; v_gene: TRBV27; CDR3nt: TGTGCCAGCAGTCCGACTGCCCTCAATGAGCAGTTCTTC; CDR3aa: CASSPTALNEQFF
d_gene: TRBD2; j_gene: TRBJ2-7; abundance: -; v_gene: TRBV9; CDR3nt: TGTGCCAGCAGCGTAGGTAGCGGGAGACCCATCCACGAGCAGTACTTC; CDR3aa: CASSVGSGRPIHEQYF
d_gene: -; j_gene: TRBJ2-1; abundance: few; v_gene: TRBV9; CDR3nt: TGTGCCAGCAGCGCAGCCGGGACTGGCTTGTTCTTC; CDR3aa: CASSAAGTGLFF
d_gene: -; j_gene: TRBJ2-7; abundance: -; v_gene: TRBV30; CDR3nt: TGTGCCTGGAAACAGGGCTCCTACGAGCAGTACTTC; CDR3aa: CAWKQGSYEQYF
d_gene: -; j_gene: TRBJ1-3; abundance: -; v_gene: TRBV9; CDR3nt: TGTGCCAGCAGCGTAGGAGCTCACTCTGGAAACACCATATATTTT; CDR3aa: CASSVGAHSGNTIYF
d_gene: -; j_gene: TRBJ1-5; abundance: -; v_gene: TRBV6-5; CDR3nt: TGTGCCAGCAGGGGAGGGGCGGATAGCAATCAGCCCCAGCATTTT; CDR3aa: CASRGGADSNQPQHF
d_gene: -; j_gene: TRBJ2-1; abundance: -; v_gene: TRBV9; CDR3nt: TGTGCCAGCAGCGTAGGGGCTAGCGTCCTCTACAATGAGCAGTTCTTC; CDR3aa: CASSVGASVLYNEQFF
d_gene: TRBD2; j_gene: TRBJ2-1; abundance: -; v_gene: TRBV9; CDR3nt: TGTGCCAGCAGCGGGGGGACTAGCGGGAGGAATGAGCAGTTCTTC; CDR3aa: CASSGGTSGRNEQFF
d_gene: -; j_gene: TRBJ2-6; abundance: -; v_gene: TRBV10-2; CDR3nt: TGCGCCAGCACGGGTGCGGCCTCTGGGGCCAACGTCCTGACTTTC; CDR3aa: CASTGAASGANVLTF
d_gene: -; j_gene: TRBJ1-1; abundance: once; v_gene: TRBV7-3; CDR3nt: TGTGCCAGCAGCTTACTCCTTGTCGAGGGTGAAGCTTTCTTT; CDR3aa: CASSLLLVEGEAFF
d_gene: TRBD1; j_gene: TRBJ1-2; abundance: -; v_gene: TRBV9; CDR3nt: TGTGCCAGCGGTAGGCCGGGACAGGGAAATGGCTACACCTTC; CDR3aa: CASGRPGQGNGYTF
d_gene: -; j_gene: TRBJ1-1; abundance: -; v_gene: TRBV7-2; CDR3nt: TGTGCCAGCAGCTCTTGGACAGTAAACACTGAAGCTTTCTTT; CDR3aa: CASSSWTVNTEAFF
d_gene: -; j_gene: TRBJ2-5; abundance: -; v_gene: TRBV15; CDR3nt: TGTGCCACCAGCACTTGGCTAGGGGGAGAGACCCAGTACTTC; CDR3aa: CATSTWLGGETQYF
d_gene: -; j_gene: TRBJ2-2; abundance: -; v_gene: TRBV7-3; CDR3nt: TGTGCCAGCAGCTTACCTAGCTACGAAGACACCGGGGAGCTGTTTTTT; CDR3aa: CASSLPSYEDTGELFF
d_gene: TRBD2; j_gene: TRBJ2-1; abundance: -; v_gene: TRBV3-1/TRBV3-2; CDR3nt: TGTGCCAGCAGCTATAACTATAACGGACTAGCGGTTCCCTACAATGAGCAGTTCTTC; CDR3aa: CASSYNYNGLAVPYNEQFF
d_gene: -; j_gene: TRBJ2-1; abundance: once; v_gene: TRBV9; CDR3nt: TGTGCCAGCAGCGTAGCCGGGAAGGAAAACAATGAGCAGTTCTTC; CDR3aa: CASSVAGKENNEQFF
d_gene: -; j_gene: TRBJ1-1; abundance: -; v_gene: TRBV3-1/TRBV3-2; CDR3nt: TGTGCCAGCAGCCAAGACCATAACACTGAAGCTTTCTTT; CDR3aa: CASSQDHNTEAFF
d_gene: TRBD1; j_gene: TRBJ1-2; abundance: -; v_gene: TRBV29-1; CDR3nt: TGCAGCGTTCTTCCTTTCTCGGCACGGACAGGGTGGACCTTC; CDR3aa: CSVLPFSARTGWTF
d_gene: -; j_gene: TRBJ2-7; abundance: -; v_gene: TRBV7-3; CDR3nt: TGTGCCAGCAGCTTAGGGCCGGGGAACTACGAGCAGTACTTC; CDR3aa: CASSLGPGNYEQYF
d_gene: TRBD1; j_gene: TRBJ2-4; abundance: -; v_gene: TRBV2; CDR3nt: TGTGCCAGCAGTGGAACAGGGGTGGGCAAAAACATTCAGTACTTC; CDR3aa: CASSGTGVGKNIQYF
d_gene: TRBD2; j_gene: TRBJ2-1; abundance: -; v_gene: TRBV7-3; CDR3nt: TGTGCCAGCAGCCCCAGACTAGCGGGGGATGAGCAGTTCTTC; CDR3aa: CASSPRLAGDEQFF
d_gene: -; j_gene: TRBJ1-2; abundance: -; v_gene: TRBV13; CDR3nt: TGTGCCAGCAGCTCCCTGACAGATAGGGTTACGGGCTACACCTTC; CDR3aa: CASSSLTDRVTGYTF
d_gene: -; j_gene: TRBJ1-1; abundance: -; v_gene: TRBV7-9; CDR3nt: TGTGCCAGCAGCTCCCCCCAGGTAGGAGGCGTGAACACTGAAGCTTTCTTT; CDR3aa: CASSSPQVGGVNTEAFF
d_gene: TRBD2; j_gene: TRBJ2-4; abundance: -; v_gene: TRBV5-4; CDR3nt: TGTGCCAGCAGCCCCGGGGGGGTTCGAGCCAAAAACATTCAGTACTTC; CDR3aa: CASSPGGVRAKNIQYF
d_gene: -; j_gene: TRBJ1-2; abundance: -; v_gene: TRBV5-6; CDR3nt: TGTGCCAGCAGCTTGGCCCTCGGGACACCCTATGGCTACACCTTC; CDR3aa: CASSLALGTPYGYTF
d_gene: TRBD1; j_gene: TRBJ1-1; abundance: -; v_gene: TRBV19; CDR3nt: TGTGCCAGTAGTATCCTAGGACAGGGGAACACTGAAGCTTTCTTT; CDR3aa: CASSILGQGNTEAFF
d_gene: -; j_gene: TRBJ1-1; abundance: -; v_gene: TRBV11-2; CDR3nt: TGTGCCAGCAGCTCCACAGAATCTGAAGCTTTCTTT; CDR3aa: CASSSTESEAFF
d_gene: TRBD2; j_gene: TRBJ2-5; abundance: few; v_gene: TRBV9; CDR3nt: TGTGCCAGCAGCGTAACGGGGACTAGCGGCCAAGAGACCCAGTACTTC; CDR3aa: CASSVTGTSGQETQYF
d_gene: -; j_gene: TRBJ2-2; abundance: -; v_gene: TRBV12-3/TRBV12-4; CDR3nt: TGTGCCAGCAGCCTCGGGACCGGGGAGCTGTTTTTT; CDR3aa: CASSLGTGELFF